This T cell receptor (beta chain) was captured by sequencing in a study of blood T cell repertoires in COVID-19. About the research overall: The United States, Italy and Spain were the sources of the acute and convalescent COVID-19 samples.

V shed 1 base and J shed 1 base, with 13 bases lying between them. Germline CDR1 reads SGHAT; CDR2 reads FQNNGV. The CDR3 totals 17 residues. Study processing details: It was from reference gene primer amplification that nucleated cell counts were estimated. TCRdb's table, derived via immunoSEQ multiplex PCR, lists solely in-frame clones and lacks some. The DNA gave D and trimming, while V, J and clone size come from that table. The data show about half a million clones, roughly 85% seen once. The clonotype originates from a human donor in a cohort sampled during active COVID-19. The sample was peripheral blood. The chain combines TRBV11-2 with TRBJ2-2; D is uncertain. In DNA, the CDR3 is TGTGCCAGCAGCTTAGTGACTCTCTCGGGGAACACCGGGGAGCTGTTTTTT. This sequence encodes CASSLVTLSGNTGELFF.